Following are 19 T cell receptor beta chains from one sample sequenced in a study of CD8+CD57+ T cells in acquired aplastic anemia. Patients picked for sequencing had shown CD8+CD57+ cell expansion detected by flow cytometry. TCR beta VDJ and CDR3 profiles were obtained from a genomic DNA template. TCRdb itself ran the reads through MiXCR, one entry per CDR3 protein. Of under 250,000 distinct CDR3 sequences in the sample, 65% were seen once. Sequenced sample: sorted CD4+, CD8+, or CD8+CD57+ T cells (not recorded which) from PBMCs. The receptors here all came from a human donor with aplastic anemia.

The rearrangement links TRBV5-4 to TRBJ2-3; TRBD2 agrees at 13 bases. The germline CDR1 and CDR2 sequences are SGHNT and YYREEE (reference sequence). This CDR3 comprises 16 residues. J lost 2 bases, V lost 4 bases, and 4 bases had no gene match. The CDR3 DNA reads TGTGCCAGCAGCCCCGGGACTAGCGGGGTCACAGATACGCAGTATTTT. Encoded protein: CASSPGTSGVTDTQYF.

The chain links TRBV9 to TRBJ1-3, with TRBD1 identical over 9 bases. Germline CDR1 reads SGDLS; CDR2 reads YYNGEE. The J segment lost 3 bases and the V segment lost 4 bases, leaving 2 bases of the junction unmatched. This CDR3 spans 14 amino acids. CDR3 coding DNA: TGTGCCAGCAGCCCGGACAGGGGTGGAAACACCATATATTTT. As protein: CASSPDRGGNTIYF.

This clonotype was counted a single time. One end of the junction is discordant with germline, which a read error may explain. The chain combines TRBV6-4 with TRBJ2-3; 11 bases are a match to TRBD2. The germline V gene encodes CDR1 MRHNA and CDR2 SNTAGT. This CDR3 is built from 17 residues. The CDR3 bases are TGTGCCAGCAGTCCACTAGCGGGAGAGGCGGGGCCAGATGCGCAGTATTTT. Translating it yields CASSPLAGEAGPDAQYF.

This chain uses TRBV20-1 with TRBJ1-3; perhaps TRBD1 as D (5 bases). Germline values: CDR1 DFQATT, CDR2 SNEGSKA (reference sequence). This CDR3 has 16 residues. Trimming took 1 base from V and 0 from J, leaving 13 bases between them. CDR3 DNA: TGCAGTGCTAGAGCGAGGGGAGGGAACTCTGGAAACACCATATATTTT. It translates to CSARARGGNSGNTIYF.

V gene TRBV29-1 combines with J gene TRBJ2-5, with a tentative D call TRBD1 (6 bases). Germline V gives CDR1 SQVTM, CDR2 ANQGSEA. V lost 1 base and J 4 bases, leaving 7 bases between the germline ends. This CDR3 is built from 12 residues. The CDR3 DNA reads as TGCAGCGTTGAAGGGGGGCTAGAGACCCAGTACTTC. Amino acid sequence: CSVEGGLETQYF.

This chain uses TRBV4-2 with TRBJ1-1, with a possible D match to TRBD1 (5 bases). This CDR3 is 16 amino acids long. V was pared by 1 base and J by 5 bases, with 17 bases between. CDR1 and CDR2 (germline): LGHNA, YNFKEQ. The CDR3 protein is CASSQGWQGGRTEAFF. CDR3 in DNA: TGTGCCAGCAGCCAAGGGTGGCAGGGAGGACGGACTGAAGCTTTCTTT.

The V gene is TRBV5-1, the J gene TRBJ1-1, with TRBD1 matching over 9 bases. V was clipped by 3 bases and J by 0 bases; unmatched bases: 3. The germline CDR1 and CDR2 sequences are SGHRS and YFSETQ. This CDR3 region has 15 residues. CDR3 bases: TGCGCCAGCAGCTGGACAGGGGACATGAACACTGAAGCTTTCTTT. Its protein is CASSWTGDMNTEAFF.

The genes are TRBV24-1 and TRBJ2-7, with D unclear. Germline loops: CDR1 KGHDR, CDR2 SFDVKD. Trimming took 2 bases from V and 4 from J, leaving 5 bases between them. CDR3 length: 12 amino acids. The CDR3 bases are TGTGCCACCAGTGATTATAATTACGAGCAGTACTTC. Its protein is CATSDYNYEQYF.

This chain uses TRBV19 with TRBJ1-5; D is ambiguous. Germline V gives CDR1 LNHDA, CDR2 SQIVND (reference sequence). The CDR3 length is 14 residues. Between the trimmed V and J ends, which lost 7 bases and 3 bases, there was a span of 13 bases. Written as DNA, the CDR3 is TGTGCCAGTAAGGGCCCCACTTCCAATCAGCCCCAGCATTTT. Translating gives CASKGPTSNQPQHF.

This chain joins TRBV10-2 and TRBJ1-2; no firm D call. CDR3 length: 13 amino acids. Germline CDR1 and CDR2: WSHSY and SAAADI. V was cut by 5 bases and J by 5 bases, with 12 bases left in between. CDR3 coding DNA: TGCGCCAGCAGTCCGGGTCCGGCATATGGCTACACCTTC. As protein: CASSPGPAYGYTF.

The chain carries TRBV7-3 and TRBJ2-5, with TRBD1 identical over 9 bases. The CDR3 spans 14 residues. CDR1 and CDR2 from the germline V gene are SGHTA and FQGTGA. Losses at the gene ends were 3 bases for V and 7 bases for J; bases not matched to a gene: 6. DNA of the CDR3: TGTGCCAGCAGCTTCCAACAGGGGGCGGGGACCCAGTACTTC. Protein: CASSFQQGAGTQYF.

In its sample, this clonotype was seen a few times. The genes are TRBV10-3 and TRBJ2-5, with 7 bases that match TRBD2. This CDR3 has 14 amino acids. Germline CDR1 reads ENHRY; CDR2 reads SYGVKD. V shed 3 bases, J shed 2 bases, and the junction held 3 bases outside the gene matches. The CDR3 coding sequence is TGTGCCATCAGTGATACGGGGGGACAAGAGACCCAGTACTTC. It encodes CAISDTGGQETQYF.

The count of this clonotype is one. The junction departs from the called germline gene at one end, perhaps through a read error. V is TRBV7-2 and J is TRBJ2-1; D perhaps matches TRBD2 (6 bases). Germline V gene data show CDR1 as SGHTA and CDR2 as FQGNSA. The CDR3 extends over 16 amino acids. The chain's CDR3 is CASSLGVGAGYNGQFF. The CDR3 coding sequence is TGCGCCAGCAGCTTGGGGGTTGGGGCGGGATACAATGGGCAGTTCTTC.

The chain has TRBV19 and TRBJ2-1; TRBD1 matches 8 bases. Per germline, CDR1 LNHDA and CDR2 SQIVND (reference sequence). The CDR3 is 12 residues long. Losses at the gene ends were 9 bases for V and 3 bases for J; bases not matched to a gene: 1. The CDR3 sequence is CASGQGYNEQFF. CDR3 bases: TGTGCCAGCGGACAGGGCTACAATGAGCAGTTCTTC.

The V and J genes are TRBV7-3 and TRBJ2-6; 13 positions agree with TRBD2. CDR1 and CDR2 from the germline V gene are SGHTA and FQGTGA. The length of the CDR3 is 18 residues. Trimming took 6 bases from V and 3 from J; bases not matched to a gene: 8. CDR3 sequence: CASSQTGLAGLGANVLTF. Written as DNA, the CDR3 is TGTGCCAGCAGTCAAACGGGACTAGCGGGGCTTGGGGCCAACGTCCTGACTTTC.

This sequence joins TRBV9 and TRBJ2-7; 10 nucleotides align to TRBD1. Germline CDR1 and CDR2: SGDLS and YYNGEE. V gave up 10 bases and J gave up 4 bases; unmatched junction bases: 11. There are 14 residues in the CDR3. In DNA, the CDR3 is TGTGCCGCAGGGGGGGACAGGGGTATTTACGAGCAGTACTTC. Protein sequence: CAAGGDRGIYEQYF. Complete variable domain (other parts from reference TRBV9 and TRBJ2-7): DSGVTQTPKHLITATGQRVTLRCSPRSGDLSVYWYQQSLDQGLQFLIQYYNGEERAKGNILERFSAQQFPDLHSELNLSSLELGDSALYFCAAGGDRGIYEQYFGPGTRLTVT.

Only a few counts were recorded for this clonotype. The rearrangement links TRBV20-1 to TRBJ2-1; 8 nucleotides agree with TRBD2. Trimming at V came to 3 bases and at J to 0 bases, leaving 7 bases not matched to a gene. The CDR3 consists of 16 residues. Looked up from germline, CDR1 is DFQATT and CDR2 is SNEGSKA (reference sequence). The CDR3 sequence: CSARTIAGSSYNEQFF. In DNA, the CDR3 is TGCAGTGCTAGGACTATAGCGGGGAGCTCCTACAATGAGCAGTTCTTC.

The rearrangement uses TRBV7-9 and TRBJ1-6; D remains ambiguous. The CDR3 is made up of 14 amino acids. The V end lost 6 bases, the J end lost 7 bases, and 13 bases lay between the germline ends. Germline V lookup: CDR1 SEHNR, CDR2 FQNEAQ (reference sequence). CDR3 bases: TGTGCCAGCAGTTCGCACGGTGGGAATTCACCCCTCCACTTT. Translation: CASSSHGGNSPLHF.

The chain employs TRBV19 and TRBJ2-1, with 10 bases lining up with TRBD2. The V segment lost 5 bases and the J segment 9 bases; nucleotides outside the gene matches: 13. Germline V lookup: CDR1 LNHDA, CDR2 SQIVND (reference sequence). The CDR3 loop spans 16 amino acids. The CDR3: CASSESIAGGRREQFF. The CDR3 nucleotides read TGTGCCAGTAGTGAGTCCATAGCGGGAGGAAGACGTGAGCAGTTCTTC.